Included here is one TCR beta chain sequence, with context. This clonotype was detected many times. The target of this receptor is not known. The sample holds no much larger clone one base away, and base qualities are not on file. The sample is drawn from a study of identical twins (dated by TCRdb to 2016 to 2017). About the study as a whole: To test whether fetal clonotypes persist, the study used deep sequencing on TCR alpha and beta repertoires from monozygotic twins, unrelated adults of various ages, and cord blood. To rule out contamination, the twin experiments were replicated at different times with different library preparation protocols.

Here is what the overall study found, with its caveats: Fewer insertions were carried by abundant cord blood beta clonotypes; a weaker similar trend was observed in young adult naive repertoires, while no such trend was observed in memory repertoires. A weaker excess of twin sharing was found in beta out-of-frame sequences because the signal-to-noise ratio was lowered by fewer shared sequences. Because the same donors could not be followed over many years, the conclusions depended on cross-sectional statistical analysis. Zero-insertion analyses could be partly confounded by invariant T cells such as MAIT and iNKT, though diverse VJ usage argued against such confounding for most clonotypes. Compared with coincidental sharing between unrelated individuals, out-of-frame TCR alpha sequences shared between twins showed an excess of sequences with low generation probability. In monozygotic twins, out-of-frame TCR alpha sharing was systematically underestimated by recombination models, although the models agreed with sharing between unrelated individuals.

Library construction relied on 5' RACE. Sequencing was carried out with an Illumina HiSeq 2000. Template switching added a universal primer binding site, and the final cDNA carried a unique molecular identifier that allowed TCR cDNA molecules to be counted accurately. Specific primers in the conserved constant-segment region were used to synthesize first-strand cDNA for TCR alpha and beta chains. To control for contamination, each cDNA library was double barcoded with a SMART-Mk sample barcode plus Illumina barcodes. Two successive PCR steps introduced TruSeq adapter sequences along with Illumina sample barcodes. The Illumina HiSeq platform was used with custom primers to sequence TCR alpha and beta cDNA libraries. Per the authors' processing: Raw reads were processed with MiGEC to extract unique molecular identifiers, and MiXCR was used to determine CDR3 positions. Recombination models were inferred per individual with the repgenHMM and IGoR tools using an EM algorithm. The tcR package in R was used for shared clonotype analysis, with sharing normalized by the product of cloneset sizes. To study raw recombination without the effects of thymic and clonal selection, out-of-frame nonproductive sequences were analyzed. TCRdb reworked the public reads: Q25 trimming with fastp, MiXCR clone assembly, productive beta chains retained. CDR3 protein sequences are deduplicated, and each keeps its most common genes and DNA. It is TCRdb's table, rather than the study itself, that gives the V and J calls and clone size. This sample has about 460,000 distinct CDR3 sequences in its table, and 12% to 15% of those were observed once. Approximately 0.52% of the sample is taken by the ten largest.

All donors were healthy Caucasians. The twin cohort consisted of three pairs of female monozygotic twins, all aged about 18 to 30 years. Positive isolation kits from Invitrogen were used to isolate the CD4+ and CD8+ T cell populations. The V and J ends are trimmed by 0 bases and 5 bases, leaving 8 bases between them. CDR1 and CDR2 were assigned from the germline V gene as SGHRS and YFSETQ. From the cysteine through the phenylalanine, the CDR3 covers 13 amino acids. The kept DNA is CDR3 alone, 39 bases in frame from the first base. These same data were also listed under a study on yellow fever vaccine responses in identical twins. In that second paper, the authors write: The T cell response to vaccination in identical twins was reported by the authors to appear partly convergent and partly personalized. In the study, vaccine-responding T cell clones were precisely tracked in identical twins.

The clonotype originates from a woman in her late teens or twenties in good health. Sequences were obtained from CD4+ T cells sorted from blood. This receptor chain uses TRBV5-1 and TRBJ2-5; the D gene identity is not certain. The CDR3 loop reads CASSLGVMETQYF. Read as DNA, the sequence is TGCGCCAGCAGCTTGGGGGTAATGGAGACCCAGTACTTC.